This passage covers 21 T cell receptor beta chains from one sample sequenced in a study of OX40 agonist ivuxolimab in advanced cancers. Libraries were made using the immunoSEQ multiplex PCR assay. TCRdb took this table from immuneACCESS and kept in-frame rearrangements with V and J called. Such tables lack part of the clones; where checked against another copy, unresolved V genes explain under half of the gap, and the rest is unexplained. This sample is represented by 50,000 to 60,000 clones; around 85% of them were singletons. The ten most abundant clones make up more than 13% of the sample. This material consisted of CD4+ or CD8+ T cells sorted from blood, taken in a trial of the OX40 agonist ivuxolimab. Source of these receptors: an adult with an advanced solid tumor such as melanoma, head and neck, liver or kidney cancer.

The chain employs TRBV4-1 and TRBJ1-1, with 7 bases identical to TRBD1. CDR1 is MGHRA and CDR2 is YSYEKL in the germline V gene. V dropped 3 bases and J dropped 3; count of bases not matched to a gene: 10. CDR3 size: 16 residues. DNA of the CDR3: TGCGCCAGCAGCCACCTGACAGGGAGGAGGGACACTGAAGCTTTCTTT. Residues: CASSHLTGRRDTEAFF.

This rearrangement joins TRBV4-1 to TRBJ1-1; D might be TRBD1 (5 bases). Germline V gives CDR1 MGHRA, CDR2 YSYEKL. V was cut by 0 bases and J by 4 bases, with 15 bases left in between. The CDR3 is made up of 16 amino acids. The CDR3 coding sequence is TGCGCCAGCAGCCAAGATGCCCCAGGGATTGGCACTGAAGCTTTCTTT. This encodes CASSQDAPGIGTEAFF.

The CDR3 is CAWSIGTSGNTIYF. The CDR3 nucleotides read TGTGCCTGGAGTATAGGGACTTCTGGAAACACCATATATTTT. The chain employs TRBV30 and TRBJ1-3, with D perhaps matching TRBD1 (5 bases). Germline V gene sequence: CDR1 GTSNPN, CDR2 SVGIG (reference sequence). The CDR3 length is 14 residues. With 2 bases removed from V and 1 base from J, the gap between germline ends came to 9 bases.

The chain employs TRBV27 and TRBJ1-5; the D gene is possibly TRBD1 (5 bases). Germline-derived CDR1 and CDR2 are MNHEY and SMNVEV (reference sequence). The CDR3 loop spans 15 amino acids. The ends were cut back, 0 bases at V and 5 bases at J, with 11 bases in the middle. The CDR3 spells CASSLSRELYQPQHF. The CDR3 DNA follows: TGTGCCAGCAGTTTATCCAGGGAGCTCTATCAGCCCCAGCATTTT.

This chain uses TRBV11-2 with TRBJ1-6, with no clear D. In germline, CDR1 is SGHAT, CDR2 FQNNGV. Trimming left V 1 base short and J 13 bases short, with 11 bases between. The CDR3 is 13 amino acids. CDR3 residues: CASSLATPMPLHF. CDR3 coding DNA: TGTGCCAGCAGCTTAGCCACCCCCATGCCCCTCCACTTT.

This clone was detected a few times. V usage is TRBV5-6 and J usage is TRBJ1-2, with no clear D. The V end lost 5 bases, the J end lost 2 bases, and 13 bases lay between the germline ends. The CDR3 loop spans 14 amino acids. Germline CDR1 reads SGHDT; CDR2 reads YYEEEE. The CDR3 DNA reads TGTGCCAGCAGTCCGGCGGGAGGAAACTATGGCTACACCTTC. As protein: CASSPAGGNYGYTF.

This clone has only a few counts. The chain couples TRBV7-8 to TRBJ1-1; D not certain. CDR1 SGHVS and CDR2 FQNEAQ come from the germline V gene. Trimming cost V 5 bases and J 4 bases, with 20 bases left between them. There are 16 residues in the CDR3. CDR3 sequence reads: CASSKKDRDLGTEAFF. CDR3 bases: TGTGCCAGCAGCAAGAAGGACCGGGATCTGGGCACTGAAGCTTTCTTT.

In its sample, this clone was seen once. The chain is built from TRBV13 and TRBJ1-2; 7 positions match TRBD1. CDR3 length: 13 residues. CDR1 is PRHDT and CDR2 is FYEKMQ in the germline V gene (reference sequence). Trimming cost V 5 bases and J 8 bases; bases outside gene matches: 8. This CDR3 reads CASSDRAPEGYTF. In nucleotides, the CDR3 is TGTGCCAGCAGCGACAGGGCACCGGAGGGCTACACCTTC.

The V and J genes are TRBV27 and TRBJ1-5; D perhaps matches TRBD1 (5 bases). V lost 5 bases, J lost 7 bases, and 15 bases lay in between. This CDR3 has 14 residues. Germline V gives CDR1 MNHEY, CDR2 SMNVEV (reference sequence). CDR3 loop: CASSRGPGGQPQHF. CDR3 nucleotides: TGTGCCAGCAGTCGAGGCCCGGGGGGGCAGCCCCAGCATTTT.

The chain uses TRBV7-2 and TRBJ2-3, with D uncertain. The germline gives CDR1 SGHTA, CDR2 FQGNSA. Trimming stripped 5 bases from V and 0 bases from J, with 3 bases between. The CDR3 length is 12 residues. The CDR3 bases are TGTGCCAGCAGCGGAAGCACAGATACGCAGTATTTT. Translated, it gives CASSGSTDTQYF.

The V and J genes are TRBV4-3 and TRBJ1-1; 7 positions match TRBD1. Germline CDR1 is LGHNA and CDR2 is YSLEER. V was clipped by 1 base and J by 0 bases; unmatched bases: 8. The CDR3 has 17 amino acids. The CDR3 sequence is CASSQAARGDMNTEAFF. The DNA of the CDR3 is TGCGCCAGCAGCCAAGCCGCCAGGGGGGATATGAACACTGAAGCTTTCTTT.

The chain employs TRBV5-8 and TRBJ2-7; D perhaps matches TRBD1 (6 bases). V dropped 2 bases and J dropped 2 bases, with 11 bases sitting between them. From germline, CDR1 is SGHTS and CDR2 YDEGEE. The CDR3 length is 14 residues. CDR3 region: CASSFFQGPYEQYF. In nucleotides, the CDR3 is TGTGCCAGCAGCTTTTTTCAGGGGCCCTACGAGCAGTACTTC.

The chain is built from TRBV6-4 and TRBJ2-3, with D possibly matching TRBD2 (6 bases). V was shortened by 4 bases and J by 2 bases, with 10 bases between the two germline ends. This CDR3 comprises 14 residues. The germline V gene encodes CDR1 MRHNA and CDR2 SNTAGT. The CDR3, as DNA: TGTGCCAGCAGTGCGGTAGCGGACACAGATACGCAGTATTTT. Its translation is CASSAVADTDTQYF.

The chain combines TRBV5-1 with TRBJ1-1, with D perhaps TRBD1 (6 bases). The length of the CDR3 is 11 residues. Germline V gene lookup returns CDR1 SGHRS and CDR2 YFSETQ. V gave up 8 bases and J gave up 6 bases, with 11 bases separating them. The CDR3 region is CASTGMSEAFF. In nucleotides, the CDR3 is TGCGCCAGTACAGGGATGTCTGAAGCTTTCTTT.

To note about this clone: The same CDR3 also results from other DNA sequences found in this sample. The genes are TRBV2 and TRBJ1-1, with D possibly matching TRBD1 (5 bases). The CDR3 is 14 residues long. V shed 6 bases and J shed 3 bases, with 14 bases lying between them. Germline lookup yields CDR1 SNHLY and CDR2 FYNNEI. For the CDR3, the DNA is TGTGCCAGCAGCCTCGGCGGGGGACACACTGAAGCTTTCTTT. Its translation: CASSLGGGHTEAFF.

The chain couples TRBV7-9 to TRBJ2-4; 7 nucleotides align to TRBD2. Germline V gene sequence: CDR1 SEHNR, CDR2 FQNEAQ (reference sequence). The CDR3 runs 13 residues. V lost 5 bases to trimming and J lost 9 bases; unmatched junction nucleotides: 7. CDR3 sequence: CASSPTSVGIQYF. For the CDR3, the DNA is TGTGCCAGCAGCCCAACTAGCGTTGGCATTCAGTACTTC.

V usage is TRBV4-1 and J usage is TRBJ1-1; D may be TRBD1 (6 bases). Trimming stripped 0 bases from V and 1 base from J, with 9 bases between. This CDR3 has 15 residues. Looked up from germline, CDR1 is MGHRA and CDR2 is YSYEKL. As DNA, the CDR3 is TGCGCCAGCAGCCAAGATAAGGACAGGAACACTGAAGCTTTCTTT. Translating gives CASSQDKDRNTEAFF.

The V call is TRBV7-9, the J call TRBJ2-5; 9 bases are shared with TRBD1. Germline CDR1 and CDR2: SEHNR and FQNEAQ (reference sequence). This CDR3 is built from 13 residues. J was trimmed by 10 bases and V by 5 bases; bases with no gene match: 8. The DNA for the CDR3 is TGTGCCAGCAGCCCCCTGACAGGGGGTATCCAGTACTTC. Translation gives CASSPLTGGIQYF.

This rearrangement joins TRBV7-9 to TRBJ1-3; D is unclear. This CDR3 comprises 11 residues. Germline V lookup: CDR1 SEHNR, CDR2 FQNEAQ (reference sequence). The V end was cut by 4 bases, the J end by 8 bases, with 6 bases between. The CDR3 sequence is CASSSGDTIYF. CDR3 nucleotides: TGTGCCAGCAGCTCAGGAGACACCATATATTTT.

This sequence joins TRBV6-1 and TRBJ1-2, with a tentative D call TRBD1 (5 bases). CDR1 is MNHNS, CDR2 SASEGT, per germline. The CDR3 extends over 13 amino acids. Deletions cut 8 bases from V and 3 bases from J, with 13 bases between. The CDR3, as DNA: TGTGCCAGCGCTTCAGGGTATTACTATGGCTACACCTTC. Translating it yields CASASGYYYGYTF.

The rearrangement uses TRBV5-1 and TRBJ2-5; D is uncertain. The J call could be wrong; TRBJ2-7 is a better fit for the DNA end. CDR3 length equals 15 residues. Germline CDR1 is SGHRS and CDR2 is YFSETQ. DNA of the CDR3: TGCGCCAGCAGCTTGGCCCCCAGAGGAACCTACGAGCAGTACTTC. Amino acids: CASSLAPRGTYEQYF.